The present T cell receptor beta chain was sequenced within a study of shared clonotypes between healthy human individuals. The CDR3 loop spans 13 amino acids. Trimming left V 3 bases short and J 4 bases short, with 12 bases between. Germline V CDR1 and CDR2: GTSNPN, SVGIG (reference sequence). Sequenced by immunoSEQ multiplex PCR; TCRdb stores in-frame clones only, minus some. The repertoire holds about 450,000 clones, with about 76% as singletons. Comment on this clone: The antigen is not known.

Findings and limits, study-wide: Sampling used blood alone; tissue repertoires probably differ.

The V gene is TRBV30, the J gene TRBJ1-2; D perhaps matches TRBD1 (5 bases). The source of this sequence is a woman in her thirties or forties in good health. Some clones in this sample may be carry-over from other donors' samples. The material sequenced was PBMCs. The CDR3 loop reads CAWRDSPLYGYTF. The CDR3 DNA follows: TGTGCCTGGAGAGACAGCCCTCTCTATGGCTACACCTTC.